Sequencing of this T cell receptor (beta chain) was carried out in a study of glioma-infiltrating T cells after dendritic cell vaccination. The primer mix had 60 V beta and 13 J beta primers. Method: immunoSEQ multiplex PCR; TCRdb's copy keeps in-frame clones and lacks some. The data contain over 70,000 clones, around 80% of them seen just once; the ten biggest clones take up 2.1%. No glioblastoma patient carried an isocitrate dehydrogenase mutation. Before vaccination, two weeks after the third vaccination, and at progression, PBMC were collected. Trimming removed 5 bases at V and 4 bases at J, with 12 bases between. Germline V gives CDR1 MNHNS, CDR2 SASEGT. This CDR3 is 14 amino acids long. The study, taken as a whole, reports: Survival was not directly related to TCR clonality in these patients.

Details on this clone: Its target is not known.

The receptor was derived from a human donor with glioblastoma. The sample was blood, taken before dendritic cell vaccination. V gene TRBV6-1 combines with J gene TRBJ2-1, with D tentatively TRBD2 (5 bases). CDR3 coding DNA: TGTGCCAGCAGTCCCCAGACTATTTACAATGAGCAGTTCTTC. It yields the protein CASSPQTIYNEQFF.